One and the same sample provided the 25 T cell receptor beta chains below, sequenced in a study of T cells in Graves' hyperthyroidism and ophthalmopathy (dated by TCRdb to between 2017 and 2020). Libraries were prepared through multiplex PCR. The sequencer listed for this sample is Illumina HiSeq 2000. The TCR beta CDR3 regions were amplified from RNA transcripts. A first-round RT-PCR of the TCR CDR3 used the HTBI primer set with the Qiagen OneStep RT-PCR kit. TCRdb ran its own pipeline on the public reads, namely fastp trimming at Q25 and MiXCR clone calling, and kept in-frame beta chains. Records with the same CDR3 protein are collapsed into one entry carrying the most frequent genes and DNA. The sample table lists hundreds of thousands of distinct CDR3 sequences, roughly 15% of them with a count of one. Roughly 33% of the sample is held by the ten biggest clonotypes. The specimen sequenced was blood. The receptors were gathered from a woman between 40 and 55 years old with Graves' ophthalmopathy.

This clonotype showed up just a few times. V gene TRBV6-5 combines with J gene TRBJ1-1, with 10 bases matching TRBD1. The CDR3 length is 18 residues. Germline V gene lookup returns CDR1 MNHEY and CDR2 SVGAGI. The V and J ends lost 2 bases and 0 bases, in that order; junction bases with no gene match: 9. The CDR3 coding sequence is TGTGCCAGCAGTTACCTGACAGGGGGCGAGGACATGAACACTGAAGCTTTCTTT. It translates to CASSYLTGGEDMNTEAFF.

The chain links TRBV27 to TRBJ1-1; D possibly corresponds to TRBD1 (6 bases). The CDR3 runs to 13 residues. CDR1 and CDR2 (germline): MNHEY, SMNVEV (reference sequence). The V gene lost 8 bases and the J gene lost 11 bases, with 21 bases spanning the gap. The CDR3 bases are TGTGCCAGCTTTGACAGGTTCGGTGGGTACGCTTTCTTT. This translates into CASFDRFGGYAFF.

The rearrangement links TRBV4-1 to TRBJ2-7; tentative D call: TRBD2 (6 bases). The germline CDR1 and CDR2 sequences are MGHRA and YSYEKL. Trimming stripped 2 bases from V and 3 bases from J, with 26 bases between. This CDR3 contains 19 residues. For the CDR3, the DNA is TGCGCCAGCAGCCAAAATAACGGTGGAGCAGATGGGGGGTACTACGAGCAGTACTTC. The encoded protein is CASSQNNGGADGGYYEQYF.

This clonotype was seen at least ten times. The chain recombines TRBV6-1 with TRBJ1-2; TRBD1 matches 10 bases. Germline CDR1 reads MNHNS; CDR2 reads SASEGT. V shed 7 bases and J 4 bases; nucleotides not matched to a gene: 9. CDR3 size: 15 residues. The CDR3 sequence is CASTPGTGVFYGYTF. The CDR3 DNA reads TGTGCCAGCACACCCGGGACAGGGGTGTTCTATGGCTACACCTTC.

This clonotype was counted only a few times. The V call is TRBV15, the J call TRBJ2-1; TRBD2 matches 10 bases. The CDR3 runs to 15 residues. Germline trimming cut 6 bases from V and 8 bases from J; bases unmatched to any gene: 10. Germline-derived CDR1 and CDR2 are LNHNV and YYDKDF (reference sequence). The CDR3 DNA is TGTGCCACCAGAGAGAGCGGGAGGGCCGTCGATGAGCAGTTCTTC. This sequence encodes CATRESGRAVDEQFF.

This clonotype was observed at least ten times. The chain employs TRBV7-2 and TRBJ2-5, with TRBD2 matching over 7 bases. The ends lost 5 bases at V and 1 base at J; junction bases unmatched: 10. The germline V gene encodes CDR1 SGHTA and CDR2 FQGNSA. The CDR3 loop spans 16 amino acids. CDR3 sequence (DNA): TGTGCCAGCAGCGAAAGCAGCGGGGCTAGCCAAGAGACCCAGTACTTC. Translation: CASSESSGASQETQYF.

This clonotype was recorded a few times. This chain connects TRBV29-1 to TRBJ1-2; the D gene is possibly TRBD1 (5 bases). Per the germline V gene, CDR1 is SQVTM and CDR2 is ANQGSEA. Trimming pared 4 bases from V and 4 bases from J, leaving 22 bases between. The CDR3 covers 16 residues. The CDR3 loop reads CSVGGLGGSKGYGYTF. The DNA for the CDR3 is TGCAGCGTTGGCGGTCTCGGGGGGAGCAAGGGCTATGGCTACACCTTC.

The chain is built from TRBV10-3 and TRBJ2-7, with 8 bases aligning to TRBD1. V trimming: 6 bases; J trimming: 4 bases; junction bases outside the gene matches: 11. Germline V lookup: CDR1 ENHRY, CDR2 SYGVKD. This CDR3 spans 15 amino acids. CDR3 region: CAISDATGGRYEQYF. The CDR3 DNA reads as TGTGCCATCAGCGACGCAACAGGGGGACGTTACGAGCAGTACTTC.

As for this clonotype: A junction boundary mismatches the germline segment, possibly from a read error. This chain links TRBV5-5 with TRBJ1-1, with 9 bases identical to TRBD1. CDR1 SGHKS and CDR2 YYEKEE come from the germline V gene (reference sequence). This CDR3 is built from 14 residues. CDR3 protein: CASSSGTGNSEAFF. The CDR3 nucleotides read TGTGCCAGCAGCTCCGGGACAGGGAACTCTGAAGCTTTCTTT.

The chain joins TRBV27 to TRBJ2-3; D is possibly TRBD2 (6 bases). This CDR3 spans 16 amino acids. Germline CDR1 reads MNHEY; CDR2 reads SMNVEV (reference sequence). V lost 3 bases and J 5 bases, leaving 18 bases between the germline ends. CDR3 in DNA: TGTGCCAGCAGTTTTAGGAGGGCCCCGGATGAAGATACGCAGTATTTT. Protein: CASSFRRAPDEDTQYF.

This clonotype was detected many times. The chain couples TRBV6-2 or TRBV6-3 to TRBJ2-3; 10 nucleotides align to TRBD2. The CDR3 is 16 amino acids. Germline V gives CDR1 MNHEY, CDR2 SVGEGT. Losses at the gene ends were 5 bases for V and 2 bases for J; bases not matched to a gene: 7. CDR3 loop: CASSEVLAGFTDTQYF. The CDR3 region has the DNA TGTGCCAGCAGTGAGGTACTAGCGGGGTTCACAGATACGCAGTATTTT.

This rearrangement joins TRBV12-3 or TRBV12-4 to TRBJ1-1; unclear D gene. CDR3 size: 13 residues. With 10 bases removed from V and 5 bases from J, the gap between germline ends came to 17 bases. The chain's CDR3 is CATHVVGETEAFF. Here the CDR3 DNA reads TGTGCCACTCACGTAGTCGGAGAAACTGAAGCTTTCTTT.

In this sample, this clonotype turned up many times. The V gene is TRBV28, the J gene TRBJ1-1; tentative D call: TRBD1 (5 bases). Trimming pared 5 bases from V and 1 base from J, leaving 11 bases between. The CDR3 is made up of 14 amino acids. Germline values: CDR1 MDHEN, CDR2 SYDVKM. The CDR3, as DNA: TGTGCCAGCAGTAACCCGGGGGGGAACACTGAAGCTTTCTTT. It encodes CASSNPGGNTEAFF. Together with reference TRBV28 and TRBJ1-1, the CDR3 gives the full variable domain: DVKVTQSSRYLVKRTGEKVFLECVQDMDHENMFWYRQDPGLGLRLIYFSYDVKMKEKGDIPEGYSVSREKKERFSLILESASTNQTSMYLCASSNPGGNTEAFFGQGTRLTVV.

In its sample, this clonotype was seen once. A much larger clone lies a single base off, so this may be a read error. The V and J genes are TRBV27 and TRBJ1-2, with D unresolved. This CDR3 spans 15 amino acids. V was shortened by 0 bases and J by 2 bases, with 10 bases between the two germline ends. Per the germline V gene, CDR1 is MNHEY and CDR2 is SMNVEV (reference sequence). Here the CDR3 DNA reads TGTGCCAGCAGTTTATCAACACAGAGAAACTATGGCTACACCTTC. Residues: CASSLSTQRNYGYTF.

This clonotype was counted between two and nine times. The chain uses TRBV11-2 and TRBJ2-2; TRBD2 aligns across 10 bases. The ends lost 5 bases at V and 7 bases at J; junction bases unmatched: 10. This CDR3 spans 16 amino acids. Per germline, CDR1 SGHAT and CDR2 FQNNGV. The CDR3 sequence is CASSDSLAGVVGELFF. The DNA for the CDR3 is TGTGCCAGCAGCGATTCCCTAGCGGGAGTCGTCGGGGAGCTGTTTTTT.

The table lists this clonotype with a few counts. The chain couples TRBV5-6 to TRBJ2-6; D might be TRBD1 (6 bases). This CDR3 has 16 residues. The germline V gene encodes CDR1 SGHDT and CDR2 YYEEEE. V lost 1 base and J lost 0, with 8 bases in between. CDR3 amino acids: CASSLTGFSGANVLTF. DNA of the CDR3: TGTGCCAGCAGCTTGACAGGGTTCTCTGGGGCCAACGTCCTGACTTTC.

This clonotype was detected ten times or more. DNA of the CDR3: TGTGCCAGTAGTATAAGTATCGGGGGGACCTACAATGAGCAGTTCTTC. Translation: CASSISIGGTYNEQFF. This rearrangement joins TRBV19 to TRBJ2-1; 7 nucleotides match TRBD2. Trimming at V came to 2 bases and at J to 2 bases, leaving 6 bases not matched to a gene. CDR1 is LNHDA, CDR2 SQIVND, per germline (reference sequence). This CDR3 has 16 amino acids.

This clonotype was recorded at least ten times. The J gene is TRBJ1-6, the V gene TRBV27; D not certain. The CDR3 is made up of 11 amino acids. CDR1 is MNHEY, CDR2 SMNVEV, per germline (reference sequence). V lost 8 bases and J lost 13, with 12 bases in between. The CDR3 is CASGVSRPLHF. In DNA, the CDR3 is TGTGCCAGCGGCGTCTCGAGGCCCCTCCACTTT.

The chain has TRBV19 and TRBJ1-6, with TRBD1 as a possible D gene (5 bases). Looked up from germline, CDR1 is LNHDA and CDR2 is SQIVND (reference sequence). CDR3 length: 14 residues. The V gene lost 7 bases and the J gene lost 5 bases, with 12 bases spanning the gap. CDR3 sequence: CASTTETNNSPLHF. For the CDR3, the DNA is TGTGCCAGTACGACAGAGACTAATAATTCACCCCTCCACTTT.

Points on this clonotype: A much larger clone differs by one base, so this may be a read error. V usage is TRBV20-1 and J usage is TRBJ2-1, with TRBD2 as a possible D gene (8 bases). Trimming shortened V by 0 bases and J by 10 bases, and 19 bases separated the two germline ends. This CDR3 contains 15 residues. In germline, CDR1 is DFQATT, CDR2 SNEGSKA (reference sequence). CDR3 nucleotide sequence: TGCAGTGCTAGAGACTTAGCGGGACAGCTCGGGGAGCAGTTCTTC. Amino acids: CSARDLAGQLGEQFF.

This clonotype was found many times. The rearrangement uses TRBV11-2 and TRBJ1-1; possibly TRBD1 for D (5 bases). CDR3 length: 13 residues. From germline, CDR1 is SGHAT and CDR2 FQNNGV. V shed 2 bases and J shed 8 bases, with 12 bases lying between them. This CDR3 is CASSLRGGQEAFF. CDR3 sequence (DNA): TGTGCCAGCAGCTTAAGGGGAGGACAAGAAGCTTTCTTT.

The rearrangement links TRBV27 to TRBJ1-5, with D unclear. The germline V gene encodes CDR1 MNHEY and CDR2 SMNVEV (reference sequence). V shed 10 bases and J shed 2 bases, with 9 bases lying between them. The CDR3 is 12 residues long. CDR3 region: CATKEGNQPQHF. CDR3 coding DNA: TGTGCCACGAAAGAGGGCAATCAGCCCCAGCATTTT.

There are many counts of this clonotype. The V and J genes are TRBV20-1 and TRBJ2-7, with 7 bases fitting TRBD2. With V trimmed by 1 base and J by 2 bases, 5 bases remained unmatched. The CDR3 runs to 14 residues. Germline lookup yields CDR1 DFQATT and CDR2 SNEGSKA (reference sequence). The CDR3 DNA sequence: TGCAGTGCTAGAGCCTTAGCGGGCGCCTACGAGCAGTACTTC. Translation: CSARALAGAYEQYF.

This chain links TRBV20-1 with TRBJ2-5; D may be TRBD1 or TRBD2 (5 bases each). The CDR3 sequence is 15 residues long. Trimming stripped 7 bases from V and 4 bases from J, with 22 bases between. The germline V gene has CDR1 DFQATT and CDR2 SNEGSKA (reference sequence). The CDR3 here is CSGGRGPGRGETQYF. CDR3 nucleotide sequence: TGCAGTGGGGGTCGGGGCCCGGGCAGAGGAGAGACCCAGTACTTC.

There are many counts of this clonotype. V usage is TRBV7-6 and J usage is TRBJ2-3, with D tentatively TRBD2 (6 bases). The germline gives CDR1 SGHVS, CDR2 FNYEAQ. V was shortened by 2 bases and J by 1 base, with 19 bases between the two germline ends. The CDR3 is 18 residues long. CDR3 loop: CASSLKGDGGLGTDTQYF. CDR3 DNA sequence: TGTGCCAGCAGCTTAAAAGGCGACGGAGGGTTGGGCACAGATACGCAGTATTTT.